This TCR beta chain was documented in a study of cytomegalovirus exposure and HLA in healthy donors (dated by TCRdb to between 2016 and 2019). Looking at the study overall: An earlier analysis of roughly 630 of the donors reported 250 to 350 Gb of sequence data and 117 million unique TCR beta sequences from 150 million to 200 million T cells. About 310 gigabases of sequencing data and 70 million to 100 million unique TCR sequences were included in an early release covering 500 to 750 HLA-typed donors. The genetic ancestry cluster associated with self-reported Caucasian donors included roughly four fifths of the roughly 360 genotyped donors. The study aimed to test whether cataloging public T cell receptors could reveal signatures of past pathogen exposure. The study used immunosequencing to profile the T cell repertoires of 670 or so subjects and linked those repertoires to cytomegalovirus serostatus. In addition to the first cohort of 666 subjects, a separate validation cohort of 120 different subjects was used. The study combined high-throughput TCR immunosequencing, statistical association of individual TCRs with disease status, and machine learning to predict cytomegalovirus infection status. To study patterns of TCR occurrence, a later analysis re-analyzed previously published TCR beta repertoires from 700 or so donors and added high-resolution HLA genotyping. Rather than drawing on any new phenotypic data, the later analysis identified candidate immune exposures from TCR beta sequences and the way those sequences occurred across donors. An earlier analysis of about 600 of the donors used high-throughput TCR beta sequencing to judge whether each TCR beta V gene segment behaved as functional or pseudogenic. Donor age, sex, ethnicity and CMV serostatus were compiled together with the repertoire data. A later genetic analysis used genome-wide SNP genotypes for about 65% of the 666 donors, treating that subset as a discovery cohort. All discovery cohort repertoires had been generated using a single sequencing platform. Both class I and class II loci were covered by HLA typing, at four-digit resolution. Typing coverage varied by locus: roughly 629-640 donors for A, B, C, DRB1 and DQB1; roughly 520 for DQA1; about 590 for DPA1; under 490 for DPB1. Four to six DR-DQ haplotypes were handled as single units for association and clustering, since linkage in the cohort was strong. Across under 500 genotyped donors of the cohort, an average of approximately 200,000 unique TCR beta nucleotide sequences per donor were sequenced, and approximately 17% of those sequences were non-productive.

Regarding this clone: Its target antigen remains unknown. The input lacks base qualities; no much larger clone sits a single base away.

Library generation was performed with the immunoSEQ multiplex PCR assay. For the multiplex PCR, a mixture combining 60 forward primers for TCR Vbeta segments and 13 reverse primers for TCR Jbeta segments was used. The CDR3 region of rearranged TCR beta genes was amplified from genomic DNA with a multiplex PCR assay. The Illumina HiSeq System was used to sequence the amplified TCR beta libraries as 87-base-pair reads. In the source study's methods: A later analysis counted 65 million to 90 million unique TCR beta chains across the roughly 700 repertoires, and around 9.9 million of these chains were shared by at least two donors. Raw reads were error-corrected and collapsed into unique sequences by a nearest-neighbor algorithm in which closely related sequences were merged to remove PCR and sequencing errors. V, D and J gene segments were assigned by aligning CDR3 sequences to IMGT reference sequences. Each retained sequence needed at least a six-nucleotide match to both a V gene segment and a J gene segment. Rearrangements were classified as productive when the CDR3 lacked stop codons and remained in frame with V and J, and all other rearrangements were classified as non-productive. Following IMGT convention, CDR3 was defined as the stretch from the second conserved V-encoded cysteine to the conserved J-encoded phenylalanine. The earlier analysis of roughly 590 of the donors excluded any sequence lacking an unambiguous match to a single V gene segment. An earlier analysis of about 590 of the donors classified V segments as functional when productive rearrangements were above 56.7% and as segregating when the standard deviation between donors was above 5%. A statistical classification framework was built for diagnosing cytomegalovirus status from the catalog of TCR beta chain sequences. In a later analysis, TCR nucleotide sequences were compared against IMGT/GENE-DB human TR gene sequences so that V and J genes could be assigned. A later analysis assigned CDR3 sequences and most-parsimonious VDJ recombination scenarios with the TCRdist pipeline. A later analysis defined each TCR beta chain by its CDR3 amino acid sequence plus V-gene family, and excluded reads lacking a unique V-gene family. To address suspected cross-contamination and a sequencing artifact, a later analysis removed roughly 580 highly shared, low-generation-probability nucleotide sequences. In a later analysis, a clonal expansion index was calculated for each public chain from normalized within-repertoire ranks of inferred template counts. In a later analysis, generation probabilities were computed with a VDJ recombination model fitted to out-of-frame rearrangements, and the resulting probabilities were checked against IGoR. In a later analysis, TCR-TCR, TCR-HLA and TCR-CMV co-occurrence was scored with hypergeometric tests, and a repertoire-size bias correction was applied to TCR pairs. A later analysis estimated false discovery rates by permuting HLA or CMV assignments 20 times. In a later analysis, co-occurring TCRs were grouped using DBSCAN, and TCRdist sequence similarity was added for clustering within HLA-allele-positive subsets. Repertoires with fewer than 30,000 or more than 120,000 public chains, plus five repertoires with anomalous nucleotide sharing, were excluded from co-occurrence clustering. TCRdb mirrors the immuneACCESS table, restricted to in-frame sequences. Some clones are absent from its copies; in checked studies, under half trace to an unresolved V gene, and the reason for the others is unknown. V and J calls and clone size are given by that table; D and trimming were obtained from the DNA. This sample comprises 140,000 to 150,000 clones, roughly 75% of them detected only once. The ten top clones hold 2.5% to 3% of the sample.

Study-wide findings and limitations: Three of the identified cytomegalovirus-associated TCR beta chains were confirmed in vitro to be specific for cytomegalovirus antigens. A cluster of highly shared sequence variants was judged likely to be a technical artifact of the sequencing pipeline. While some public TCRs were present in many individuals, most TCR sequences turned up only very rarely across donors. The 87-base-pair reads could not distinguish some IMGT-functional V segments, including TRBV6-2 and TRBV6-3, so those segments were excluded. In this cohort, only TCR beta chains were sequenced, and detectable features were limited by the absence of alpha or paired-chain data. The study gave a list of some 150 TCR beta chains associated with cytomegalovirus. Approximately 16 rarely observed V segments, including chromosome 9 orphons, were excluded from the earlier analysis of some 590 of the donors because counts were too low. The classifier was reported to diagnose cytomegalovirus status with high specificity and sensitivity in both the original cohort and the validation cohort. In a later analysis, most CMV-associated TCR beta chains were found to appear HLA-restricted, with HLA associations seemingly driven largely by CMV exposure. In a later analysis, HLA-associated TCR beta chains were found to be more clonally expanded and to have lower generation probabilities than equally common non-associated chains. CMV serostatus was the only immune exposure information available for the cohort. HLA typing was unavailable for some donors at each locus, so association tests used only the typed subset. It was suggested by the authors that the approach could potentially be generalized to other disease states and immunological phenotypes. A further reported finding was that TCR beta sequences accurately predicted the HLA-A and HLA-B alleles for most subjects in the first cohort. Roughly uniform sequencing depth across donors was assumed in presence/absence analyses, although this assumption may not hold. According to a later analysis, TCR association rates differed among HLA loci, with DRB1 alleles showing the most associated TCRs and HLA-C alleles showing the fewest. In a later genetic analysis, fewer N-insertions in productive TCRs were reported among donors in an Asian-associated ancestry cluster than the approximately 670-donor mean. According to a later analysis, parvovirus B19, influenza, CMV and Epstein-Barr virus appeared linked to several top co-occurrence clusters. When HLA alleles, especially DR and DQ, strongly co-occurred, attributing TCR associations to individual alleles was difficult. In a later genetic analysis, a missense DCLRE1C variant was associated with V-gene and J-gene trimming of TCR beta chains, and the association was replicated in an independent cohort. An earlier analysis of around 540 of the donors showed that most TCR beta V segments appeared in productive rearrangements either about 90% or about 30% of the time, which broadly matched IMGT annotations. Correlated functional status among segregating V segments might reflect linkage disequilibrium, but an unknown experimental factor could not be ruled out. At a false discovery rate of 0.05, a later analysis linked around 17,000 TCR beta sequences to specific HLA alleles.

The cohort consisted of 650 to 700 healthy bone marrow donors. Cohort members were all nominally healthy when sampled, although unrecorded immune exposures were likely present. The donor was CMV seronegative and was included in the group of 352 seronegative cohort members. A peripheral blood sample was collected from each donor, and TCR beta sequencing was performed on peripheral blood mononuclear cells. The Qiagen DNeasy Blood Extraction Kit was used to extract genomic DNA from the blood cell samples. Trimming takes 6 bases off V and 5 bases off J; junction bases not matched to a gene: 10. Including the terminal cysteine and phenylalanine, the CDR3 comprises 15 residues. This entry keeps only the CDR3 DNA: 45 bases, framed from base 1. Taken from the germline V gene, the CDR1 and CDR2 loops are ENHRY and SYGVKD.

The TCR was taken from a female donor in good health and CMV-seronegative. The rearranged chain carries TRBV10-3 and TRBJ2-5, and 9 junctional nucleotides match TRBD2. What was sequenced was PBMCs. Read as DNA, the sequence is TGTGCCATCAGCCTCCTAGGCGGGGGGGCGGAGACCCAGTACTTC. Its translation is CAISLLGGGAETQYF.